The 28 T cell receptor beta chains below all came from one sample that was sequenced in a study of blood T cell repertoires in COVID-19. TCRdb keeps only in-frame clones here, not all; method: immunoSEQ multiplex PCR. Of around 100,000 clones listed, 80% to 90% are singletons. Input material: peripheral blood. All receptors derive from a man in his fifties or sixties with COVID-19, enrolled during active disease.

The chain couples TRBV18 to TRBJ2-7, with D tentatively TRBD1 (6 bases). This CDR3 is built from 13 residues. Germline loops: CDR1 KGHSH, CDR2 LQKENI. V was cut by 4 bases and J by 2 bases, with 9 bases left in between. This CDR3 reads CASSRDRPYEQYF. As DNA, the CDR3 is TGTGCCAGCTCACGCGACAGGCCCTACGAGCAGTACTTC.

The chain has TRBV24-1 and TRBJ1-2, with 8 bases aligning to TRBD1. This CDR3 contains 18 residues. V was clipped by 3 bases and J by 2 bases; unmatched bases: 13. Germline CDR1 is KGHDR and CDR2 is SFDVKD. The CDR3 DNA sequence: TGTGCCACCAGTGATCCCCAGGGACAGGCAGGAGGAAACTATGGCTACACCTTC. Translated, it gives CATSDPQGQAGGNYGYTF.

The chain joins TRBV14 to TRBJ2-5; 7 bases are shared with TRBD2. This CDR3 contains 15 residues. In germline, CDR1 is SGHDN, CDR2 FVKESK. Trimming removed 1 base from V and 3 bases from J; junction bases left unmatched: 5. The CDR3 region has the DNA TGTGCCAGCAGCCAAGGGGAGGGCTTGGAAGAGACCCAGTACTTC. This sequence encodes CASSQGEGLEETQYF.

This sequence joins TRBV14 and TRBJ1-6, with a weak D call TRBD1 (6 bases). CDR1 and CDR2 from the germline V gene are SGHDN and FVKESK. The CDR3 sequence is 13 residues long. Deletions cut 10 bases from V and 7 bases from J, with 14 bases between. CDR3 residues: CATNMGANSPLHF. The CDR3 DNA follows: TGTGCCACCAACATGGGGGCCAATTCACCCCTCCACTTT.

The V call is TRBV12-1, the J call TRBJ1-5; the table gives TRBD1 as D, unverified against the DNA. TRBV12-1 is a pseudogene. CDR3 length: 15 amino acids. The CDR3 sequence: CASSFPGTANQPQHF. In DNA, the CDR3 is TGTGCCAGCAGCTTCCCCGGGACAGCAAATCAGCCCCAGCATTTT.

The chain combines TRBV7-2 with TRBJ2-7; TRBD1 might be the D (6 bases). CDR1 is SGHTA and CDR2 is FQGNSA in the germline V gene. The length of the CDR3 is 14 residues. Trimming took 1 base from V and 3 from J, leaving 10 bases between them. CDR3 bases: TGTGCCAGCAGCTTAGACAGGGTTTACTACGAGCAGTACTTC. It specifies CASSLDRVYYEQYF.

This chain connects TRBV24-1 to TRBJ1-2; 8 bases are shared with TRBD1. Germline CDR1 KGHDR, CDR2 SFDVKD. The CDR3 sequence is 14 residues long. With V trimmed by 4 bases and J by 4 bases, 4 bases remained unmatched. The CDR3 coding sequence is TGTGCCACCAGTGACCCGGGACAGGTCTATGGCTACACCTTC. Its translation is CATSDPGQVYGYTF.

J is TRBJ2-1 and V is TRBV7-3, with D maybe TRBD2 (5 bases). The CDR3 runs to 15 residues. V dropped 2 bases and J dropped 1 base, with 9 bases sitting between them. Per germline, CDR1 SGHTA and CDR2 FQGTGA. The CDR3 coding sequence is TGTGCCAGCAGCTTACTCGGGATTTCCTACAATGAGCAGTTCTTC. This encodes CASSLLGISYNEQFF.

The J gene is TRBJ1-5, the V gene TRBV30; possibly TRBD1 for D (5 bases). Looked up from germline, CDR1 is GTSNPN and CDR2 is SVGIG (reference sequence). Trimming stripped 0 bases from V and 2 bases from J, with 14 bases between. The CDR3 covers 16 residues. CDR3 region: CAWSVRGGRGNQPQHF. CDR3 bases: TGTGCCTGGAGTGTACGGGGGGGGAGGGGCAATCAGCCCCAGCATTTT.

The chain couples TRBV2 to TRBJ1-5; 7 bases fit TRBD1. Losses at the gene ends were 4 bases for V and 6 bases for J; bases not matched to a gene: 6. The CDR3 covers 14 residues. Germline values: CDR1 SNHLY, CDR2 FYNNEI. CDR3 amino acids: CASSADRVGQPQHF. The DNA of the CDR3 is TGTGCCAGCAGTGCAGACAGGGTTGGTCAGCCCCAGCATTTT.

The chain has TRBV27 and TRBJ1-2; D gene uncertain. Germline CDR1 and CDR2: MNHEY and SMNVEV (reference sequence). The CDR3 has 11 amino acids. V lost 9 bases and J lost 4, with 9 bases in between. For the CDR3, the DNA is TGTGCCAGTGGGGAGGGCTATGGCTACACCTTC. The encoded protein is CASGEGYGYTF.

V usage is TRBV5-1 and J usage is TRBJ1-4; no clear D gene. Germline values: CDR1 SGHRS, CDR2 YFSETQ. This CDR3 is 14 amino acids long. V was shortened by 2 bases and J by 8 bases, with 13 bases between the two germline ends. This CDR3 is CASSLGGSGEKLFF. DNA for the CDR3: TGCGCCAGCAGCTTAGGTGGGTCAGGAGAAAAACTGTTTTTT.

This chain joins TRBV2 and TRBJ1-5, with TRBD1 as a possible D gene (6 bases). The germline V gene has CDR1 SNHLY and CDR2 FYNNEI. The CDR3 extends over 13 amino acids. With 7 bases removed from V and 6 bases from J, the gap between germline ends came to 13 bases. CDR3 sequence: CASTPGVSQPQHF. The DNA of the CDR3 is TGTGCCAGCACCCCAGGGGTGAGTCAGCCCCAGCATTTT.

The chain couples TRBV27 to TRBJ1-4; 7 bases map to TRBD1. The CDR3 runs to 16 residues. Germline-derived CDR1 and CDR2 are MNHEY and SMNVEV (reference sequence). With 4 bases clipped from V and 8 bases from J, the junction kept 13 bases outside the gene matches. The CDR3 region has the DNA TGTGCCAGCAGTTCCCCCGCCGAGGGGGCTGGGGAAAAACTGTTTTTT. It is translated as CASSSPAEGAGEKLFF.

The CDR3: CATSDYRTGAYEQYF. Written as DNA, the CDR3 is TGTGCCACCAGTGATTATAGGACAGGGGCCTACGAGCAGTACTTC. V and J are TRBV24-1 and TRBJ2-7; 9 nucleotides agree with TRBD1. The CDR3 extends over 15 amino acids. Germline-derived CDR1 and CDR2 are KGHDR and SFDVKD. After removal of 2 bases from V and 2 bases from J, the junction contained 3 bases not matched to a gene.

The chain uses TRBV12-3 or TRBV12-4 and TRBJ1-1; no clear D. The CDR3 is made up of 13 amino acids. Trimming stripped 5 bases from V and 2 bases from J, with 9 bases between. DNA of the CDR3: TGTGCCAGCAGTCAGGTCGGAAACACTGAAGCTTTCTTT. Translated, it gives CASSQVGNTEAFF.

This rearrangement joins TRBV18 to TRBJ2-1; 8 bases are a match to TRBD1. Germline V CDR1 and CDR2: KGHSH, LQKENI. The trim removed 3 bases at V and 7 bases at J, leaving 5 bases unmatched. The CDR3 consists of 14 residues. DNA of the CDR3: TGTGCCAGCTCACCTCGGACAGGGATAAATGAGCAGTTCTTC. Protein sequence: CASSPRTGINEQFF.

The chain is built from TRBV6-2 or TRBV6-3 and TRBJ2-5; 7 bases agree with TRBD1. The germline gives CDR1 MNHEY, CDR2 SVGEGT. The CDR3 is made up of 15 amino acids. Trimming cost V 5 bases and J 4 bases; bases outside gene matches: 10. The CDR3 loop is CASSARQGLGETQYF. In DNA, the CDR3 is TGTGCCAGCAGTGCACGACAGGGTTTGGGAGAGACCCAGTACTTC.

In DNA, the CDR3 is TGTGCCAGCAGCCTACACTCTACCGGGACAGGGCCTAACTATGGCTACACCTTC. Translation: CASSLHSTGTGPNYGYTF. The chain recombines TRBV7-2 with TRBJ1-2; TRBD1 matches 9 bases. This CDR3 is built from 18 residues. Germline loops: CDR1 SGHTA, CDR2 FQGNSA. V was clipped by 5 bases and J by 0 bases; unmatched bases: 13.

The chain joins TRBV6-6 to TRBJ2-7, with D perhaps matching TRBD2 (5 bases). Germline V gene lookup returns CDR1 MNHNY and CDR2 SVGAGI (reference sequence). The V end was cut by 6 bases, the J end by 3 bases, with 21 bases between. CDR3 length: 16 amino acids. CDR3 sequence: CASRDKEAGHLYEQYF. CDR3 in DNA: TGTGCCAGCAGGGATAAGGAGGCCGGCCATCTCTACGAGCAGTACTTC.

The chain uses TRBV25-1 and TRBJ1-2; TRBD1 agrees at 10 bases. Germline V gene lookup returns CDR1 MGHDK and CDR2 SYGVNS. V gave up 4 bases and J gave up 7 bases; unmatched junction bases: 9. The length of the CDR3 is 15 residues. The DNA for the CDR3 is TGTGCCAGCAGTGGTCCGGGACAGGGGCTTTTTGGCTACACCTTC. This gives the protein CASSGPGQGLFGYTF.

V and J are TRBV6-5 and TRBJ1-1, with TRBD1 identical over 10 bases. With 4 bases clipped from V and 2 bases from J, the junction kept 4 bases outside the gene matches. Germline-derived CDR1 and CDR2 are MNHEY and SVGAGI. The CDR3 is 15 residues long. CDR3 sequence reads: CASSSWDRGNTEAFF. As DNA, the CDR3 is TGTGCCAGCAGTTCCTGGGACAGGGGAAACACTGAAGCTTTCTTT.

V gene TRBV18 combines with J gene TRBJ1-5; D unresolved. V was trimmed by 4 bases and J by 0 bases, leaving 10 bases between them. Looked up from germline, CDR1 is KGHSH and CDR2 is LQKENI. CDR3 length equals 15 residues. This CDR3 is CASSRGWSSNQPQHF. The CDR3 nucleotides read TGTGCCAGCTCACGAGGATGGAGTAGCAATCAGCCCCAGCATTTT.

The CDR3 coding sequence is TGTGCCACCAGCTTTGGCACGTCGAGGGTCACCGGGGAGCTGTTTTTT. This codes for CATSFGTSRVTGELFF. The rearrangement links TRBV15 to TRBJ2-2, with D tentatively TRBD2 (5 bases). Between the trimmed V and J ends, which lost 5 bases and 4 bases, there was a span of 17 bases. In germline, CDR1 is LNHNV, CDR2 YYDKDF (reference sequence). The CDR3 consists of 16 residues.

The rearrangement links TRBV19 to TRBJ1-6, with unresolved D. The ends were cut back, 3 bases at V and 6 bases at J, with 12 bases in the middle. The CDR3 is 15 amino acids. Looked up from germline, CDR1 is LNHDA and CDR2 is SQIVND (reference sequence). This CDR3 is CASSIGDKTNSPLHF. The CDR3 DNA is TGTGCCAGTAGTATCGGGGATAAGACTAATTCACCCCTCCACTTT.

In DNA, the CDR3 is TGCGCCAGCAGGACCGGGACTAGCGGGACAAATGAGCAGTTCTTC. Its protein is CASRTGTSGTNEQFF. This rearrangement joins TRBV5-1 to TRBJ2-1; 13 nucleotides agree with TRBD2. The V gene's germline CDR1 is SGHRS and CDR2 YFSETQ. The CDR3 spans 15 residues. With 5 bases clipped from V and 7 bases from J, the junction kept 6 bases outside the gene matches.

The chain couples TRBV7-8 to TRBJ1-5, with TRBD1 matching over 7 bases. Germline CDR1 and CDR2: SGHVS and FQNEAQ. J was trimmed by 3 bases and V by 5 bases; bases with no gene match: 1. The CDR3 is 13 residues long. The CDR3 loop is CASSTGDNQPQHF. In DNA, the CDR3 is TGTGCCAGCAGCACAGGGGACAATCAGCCCCAGCATTTT.

The gene calls are TRBV18 and TRBJ1-4, with D maybe TRBD1 (5 bases). Germline lookup yields CDR1 KGHSH and CDR2 LQKENI. The CDR3 runs to 16 residues. The germline V and J ends were trimmed by 2 bases and 0 bases, with 10 bases remaining between them. CDR3 DNA: TGTGCCAGCTCACCATCGACAGTTGCAACTAATGAAAAACTGTTTTTT. This encodes CASSPSTVATNEKLFF.